This TCR beta chain originates from a study of low-dose radiotherapy and immunotherapy resistance in tumors (dated by TCRdb to 2022 to 2024). For context, the study as a whole: Cohort 1 received 0.5 Gy per fraction every 2 weeks, with a prescribed total PTV dose of 6.5 Gy. Cohort 2 received 1 Gy per fraction every two weeks, with a total of 13 Gy over 26 weeks. Patients were given nivolumab as a 240 mg flat dose every two weeks and ipilimumab at 1 mg/kg every six weeks, with both drugs delivered intravenously. Cyclophosphamide 200 mg/m2 was given intravenously every two weeks, one day before each radiation and immunotherapy administration. Starting on cycle 1 day 1, patients took 300 mg of aspirin by mouth once a day for four cycles. Randomization of trial participants into treatment groups was not performed. The translational analysis covered eight patients: three from the first dose cohort and the first five from the second dose cohort.

The intended sense of this specimen's time point label: before trial treatment. The donors came from RACIN, which was a single-arm phase I dose-escalation trial that paired nivolumab and ipilimumab with aspirin, low-dose cyclophosphamide and low-dose radiotherapy. Patients with advanced, TIL-negative solid tumors were considered eligible. CDR1 and CDR2 are read off the germline V gene (reference sequence) as LGHDT and YNNKEL. The V end loses 4 bases and the J end loses 8 bases, and a stretch of 9 bases separates them. Taken from cysteine to phenylalanine, the CDR3 has 12 residues. Only the CDR3 DNA stays, 36 bases, in frame from base 1. First-strand cDNA was synthesized using Superscript III and a set of TRAV- and TRBV-specific primers, so that both TCRalpha and TCRbeta chains were covered. TCRs were amplified with Phusion for 20 PCR cycles, with a constant-region primer paired with the adapter attached to the V primers. Amplification of the isolated mRNA was done with the MessageAmp II aRNA Amplification Kit, which involved an approximately 15-hour in vitro transcription at 37 degrees C. The Dynabeads mRNA DIRECT Purification Kit was used to isolate mRNA for TCR sequencing. Indexed Illumina adapters were added in a second Phusion PCR of around 27 cycles, and the PCR products were purified with AMPure XP beads. TCRalpha and TCRbeta libraries were deep-sequenced on an Illumina MiniSeq instrument. In the authors' own workflow: Using custom Perl scripts, TCR sequences that encoded the same protein were pooled, out-of-frame sequences were dropped, and the abundance of each clonotype was calculated. Any TCR sequence supported by only a single read was excluded from analysis. Among the metrics used to describe the repertoires were Shannon entropy, Gini index, clonality, richness, and the frequency of TCRs shared between repertoires. Starting from the raw public reads, TCRdb applied fastp trimming at Q25, assembled clones with MiXCR and retained in-frame beta chains. Identical CDR3 protein sequences are pooled into one entry, listed with their most common genes and DNA. What appears here as the V and J calls and clone size reflects TCRdb's work, not the paper's. The sample table records tens of thousands of distinct CDR3 sequences; roughly a tenth of these occur just once. 1% of the sample is held by the ten biggest clonotypes.

This clonotype was seen a few times. The target of this receptor is not known. It has no much larger one-base neighbor in the sample; base qualities were not kept. This specimen was PBMCs, taken before treatment. The receptor was isolated from a male donor with prostate cancer. The chain uses TRBV3-1 and TRBJ2-1; the D gene assignment is ambiguous. The sequenced DNA: TGTGCCAGCAGCCGTAGCCCGCATGAGCAGTTCTTC. It encodes CASSRSPHEQFF.